Below are 20 T cell receptor beta chains sequenced from a single sample in a study of CD8 T cells in Susac syndrome. Random hexamers served to reverse transcribe roughly 0.5 to 1 ug RNA. TCRdb reprocessed the immunoSEQ multiplex PCR reads with MiXCR, giving one entry per CDR3 protein. The profile shows approximately 300,000 distinct CDR3 sequences, approximately 85% of them singletons. The sequenced sample was CD8+ T cells from PBMCs. All receptors derive from a human donor with multiple sclerosis.

The chain is built from TRBV6-2 or TRBV6-3 and TRBJ1-5; D gene ambiguous. V was trimmed by 3 bases and J by 4 bases, leaving 16 bases between them. The CDR3 runs to 16 residues. Germline values: CDR1 MNHEY, CDR2 SVGEGT. CDR3 sequence reads: CASSYWPSKPNQPQHF. For the CDR3, the DNA is TGTGCCAGCAGTTATTGGCCCAGTAAGCCGAATCAGCCCCAGCATTTT.

V usage is TRBV7-9 and J usage is TRBJ2-7, with D tentatively TRBD1 or TRBD2 (5 bases each). Germline V gene lookup returns CDR1 SEHNR and CDR2 FQNEAQ (reference sequence). The V gene lost 5 bases and the J gene lost 0 bases, with 14 bases spanning the gap. The CDR3 is 15 amino acids. In nucleotides, the CDR3 is TGTGCCAGCAGCGTCGACGGGGCCTACTCCTACGAGCAGTACTTC. Amino acids: CASSVDGAYSYEQYF. The whole variable domain, remainder taken from reference TRBV7-9 and TRBJ2-7, is DTGVSQNPRHKITKRGQNVTFRCDPISEHNRLYWYRQTLGQGPEFLTYFQNEAQLEKSRLLSDRFSAERPKGSFSTLEIQRTEQGDSAMYLCASSVDGAYSYEQYFGPGTRLTVT.

The chain is built from TRBV11-2 and TRBJ2-7; D ambiguous. The V and J ends lost 3 bases and 5 bases respectively, with 5 bases between them. Germline V gene data show CDR1 as SGHAT and CDR2 as FQNNGV. The CDR3 covers 11 residues. CDR3 sequence (DNA): TGTGCCAGCAGCTTCCCCCACGAGCAGTACTTC. It specifies CASSFPHEQYF.

The gene calls are TRBV12-3 or TRBV12-4 and TRBJ2-7; D gene unclear. V lost 3 bases and J 12 bases, leaving 15 bases between the germline ends. The CDR3 spans 12 residues. DNA of the CDR3: TGTGCCAGCAGTTTGGGAACACAGCTCAGGTACTTC. Protein: CASSLGTQLRYF.

The chain has TRBV12-3 or TRBV12-4 and TRBJ2-5; the match to TRBD2 covers 13 bases. The CDR3 spans 17 residues. J gave up 4 bases and V 10 bases, and 15 bases lay outside the gene matches. The CDR3 coding sequence is TGTGCCACTATGGAGCTTACTAGCGGGAGGGCCGCAGAGACCCAGTACTTC. This codes for CATMELTSGRAAETQYF.

This chain uses TRBV6-9 with TRBJ2-7; 7 bases are shared with TRBD1. V gave up 5 bases and J gave up 1 base; unmatched junction bases: 14. Germline-derived CDR1 and CDR2 are MNHGY and SVAAGI. The CDR3 spans 17 residues. The CDR3 bases are TGTGCCAGCAGTCCCCCCCGGGACAGCTTATGTTCCTACGAGCAGTACTTC. It specifies CASSPPRDSLCSYEQYF.

The chain carries TRBV5-5 and TRBJ2-2; D remains ambiguous. V was clipped by 0 bases and J by 3 bases, with 9 bases between them. Germline loops: CDR1 SGHKS, CDR2 YYEKEE (reference sequence). The CDR3 extends over 15 amino acids. The chain's CDR3 is CASSLDNRYTGELFF. The CDR3 nucleotides are TGTGCCAGCAGCTTGGATAACAGATACACCGGGGAGCTGTTTTTT.

This chain joins TRBV28 and TRBJ2-7; 8 bases fit TRBD2. CDR1 and CDR2 (germline): MDHEN, SYDVKM. Trimming at V came to 3 bases and at J to 0 bases, leaving 4 bases not matched to a gene. The CDR3 has 15 residues. The CDR3 DNA follows: TGTGCCAGCAGTTTCAGCGGGAGCCCCTCCTACGAGCAGTACTTC. This codes for CASSFSGSPSYEQYF.

This clonotype came up once. J is TRBJ2-7 and V is TRBV28; D gene uncertain. Germline lookup yields CDR1 MDHEN and CDR2 SYDVKM. There are 14 residues in the CDR3. Trimming took 4 bases from V and 0 from J, leaving 10 bases between them. The CDR3 region has the DNA TGTGCCAGCAGTTGGGTCACAAACTCCTACGAGCAGTACTTC. This codes for CASSWVTNSYEQYF.

The rearrangement joins TRBV27 to TRBJ1-4; D not resolved. V was shortened by 2 bases and J by 5 bases, with 12 bases between the two germline ends. The CDR3 is 15 amino acids. In germline, CDR1 is MNHEY, CDR2 SMNVEV (reference sequence). The CDR3 nucleotides are TGTGCCAGCAGTTTACAAGGCAGCCCCAATGAAAAACTGTTTTTT. Translating it yields CASSLQGSPNEKLFF.

In its sample, this clonotype was seen a few times. The CDR3 sequence: CASSLGRGLADYEQYF. CDR3 bases: TGTGCCAGCAGCTTAGGGAGGGGACTAGCGGATTACGAGCAGTACTTC. The chain couples TRBV7-2 to TRBJ2-7, with 11 positions matching TRBD2. CDR3 size: 16 residues. The V segment lost 1 base and the J segment 4 bases; nucleotides outside the gene matches: 6. Looked up from germline, CDR1 is SGHTA and CDR2 is FQGNSA.

The chain has TRBV28 and TRBJ1-2; 7 nucleotides line up with TRBD1. Per the germline V gene, CDR1 is MDHEN and CDR2 is SYDVKM. Losses at the gene ends were 5 bases for V and 8 bases for J; bases not matched to a gene: 11. The CDR3 totals 14 residues. CDR3 sequence reads: CASSRQGPTEGYTF. CDR3 bases: TGTGCCAGCAGTCGACAGGGCCCTACTGAGGGCTACACCTTC.

V and J are TRBV27 and TRBJ1-5; TRBD1 is a possible D gene (5 bases). V was cut by 6 bases and J by 4 bases, with 13 bases left in between. Germline V CDR1 and CDR2: MNHEY, SMNVEV (reference sequence). The CDR3 has 14 residues. Here the CDR3 reads CASSYGRQNQPQHF. In nucleotides, the CDR3 is TGTGCCAGCAGCTACGGCCGACAGAATCAGCCCCAGCATTTT.

V gene TRBV7-2 combines with J gene TRBJ2-7, with D hard to call. V lost 5 bases, J lost 0 bases, and 5 bases lay in between. The CDR3 length is 12 residues. Germline CDR1 is SGHTA and CDR2 is FQGNSA. CDR3 amino acids: CASSPRSYEQYF. CDR3 DNA: TGTGCCAGCAGCCCACGCTCCTACGAGCAGTACTTC.

The chain carries TRBV4-3 and TRBJ2-3; D might be TRBD2 (5 bases). Per the germline V gene, CDR1 is LGHNA and CDR2 is YSLEER. V was trimmed by 0 bases and J by 3 bases, leaving 10 bases between them. The CDR3 has 15 amino acids. CDR3 in DNA: TGCGCCAGCAGCCAAGATTCATGGGAGACAGATACGCAGTATTTT. Translation gives CASSQDSWETDTQYF.

This rearrangement joins TRBV28 to TRBJ2-7; TRBD1 matches at 7 bases. Germline CDR1 is MDHEN and CDR2 is SYDVKM. CDR3 length equals 13 residues. V dropped 11 bases and J dropped 1; count of bases not matched to a gene: 8. The CDR3 bases are TGTGCCGGCCGGGACAGAAATTCCTACGAGCAGTACTTC. The encoded protein is CAGRDRNSYEQYF. Looking up the rest from reference TRBV28 and TRBJ2-7 gives the full variable domain: DVKVTQSSRYLVKRTGEKVFLECVQDMDHENMFWYRQDPGLGLRLIYFSYDVKMKEKGDIPEGYSVSREKKERFSLILESASTNQTSMYLCAGRDRNSYEQYFGPGTRLTVT.

This clonotype was seen a handful of times. CDR3 sequence (DNA): TGTGCCAGCAGGGACAGGGGTGGCTACACCTTC. The encoded protein is CASRDRGGYTF. This rearrangement joins TRBV9 to TRBJ1-2; 9 nucleotides line up with TRBD1. After removal of 5 bases from V and 7 bases from J, the junction contained 0 bases not matched to a gene. The CDR3 spans 11 residues. Germline lookup yields CDR1 SGDLS and CDR2 YYNGEE.

This clonotype was picked up a small number of times. The genes are TRBV28 and TRBJ2-7; D is perhaps TRBD2 (6 bases). CDR3 length: 14 amino acids. The germline V and J ends were trimmed by 5 bases and 1 base, with 12 bases remaining between them. Germline V gene data show CDR1 as MDHEN and CDR2 as SYDVKM. The CDR3 region has the DNA TGTGCCAGCAGTCACCAGGCGGGATCCTACGAGCAGTACTTC. It yields the protein CASSHQAGSYEQYF.

CDR3 sequence: CASSLDKTGTTISTGANVLTF. CDR3 bases: TGTGCCAGCAGTTTAGATAAGACAGGTACTACTATCTCTACTGGGGCCAACGTCCTGACTTTC. This chain joins TRBV27 and TRBJ2-6, with D possibly matching TRBD1 (6 bases). Between the trimmed V and J ends, which lost 2 bases and 2 bases, there was a span of 25 bases. This CDR3 contains 21 residues. CDR1 is MNHEY, CDR2 SMNVEV, per germline (reference sequence).

In DNA, the CDR3 is TGTGCCAGCAGCGTAGAAGGAGGGATCCCCGGGGACGAGCAGTACTTC. Amino acid sequence: CASSVEGGIPGDEQYF. This chain links TRBV9 with TRBJ2-7; D is perhaps TRBD2 (6 bases). Looked up from germline, CDR1 is SGDLS and CDR2 is YYNGEE. With 0 bases removed from V and 5 bases from J, the gap between germline ends came to 18 bases. The CDR3 has 16 residues.